The 15 T cell receptor beta chains below all came from one sample that was sequenced in a study of cytomegalovirus exposure and HLA in healthy donors. PCR primers comprised 60 Vbeta and 13 Jbeta primers. Measured with immunoSEQ multiplex PCR; TCRdb has only the in-frame clones, and not every one. The sample consists of roughly 190,000 clones, roughly 77% of them appearing once. The sequencing sample was made of PBMCs. The origin of the receptors is a middle-aged man in good health and CMV-seropositive.

The chain uses TRBV11-1 and TRBJ2-3, with a possible D match to TRBD1 (6 bases). Trimming pared 5 bases from V and 1 base from J, leaving 19 bases between. There are 17 residues in the CDR3. Germline CDR1 and CDR2: SGHAT and FQDESV (reference sequence). The CDR3 region is CASSQQAGATGTDTQYF. CDR3 nucleotides: TGTGCCAGCAGCCAACAGGCAGGGGCTACCGGCACAGATACGCAGTATTTT. The variable domain in full, completed from reference TRBV11-1 and TRBJ2-3, reads EAEVAQSPRYKITEKSQAVAFWCDPISGHATLYWYRQILGQGPELLVQFQDESVVDDSQLPKDRFSAERLKGVDSTLKIQPAELGDSAMYLCASSQQAGATGTDTQYFGPGTRLTVL.

The chain combines TRBV18 with TRBJ2-3; the match to TRBD2 covers 12 bases. There are 17 residues in the CDR3. The V and J ends lost 2 bases and 4 bases, in that order; junction bases with no gene match: 7. Germline values: CDR1 KGHSH, CDR2 LQKENI. The CDR3 protein is CASSPRTSGTGSDTQYF. CDR3 DNA: TGTGCCAGCTCACCAAGGACTAGCGGGACCGGCTCAGATACGCAGTATTTT.

J is TRBJ1-2 and V is TRBV6-5; 7 bases match TRBD1. Trimming took 6 bases from V and 5 from J; bases not matched to a gene: 9. The germline V gene has CDR1 MNHEY and CDR2 SVGAGI. This CDR3 has 14 residues. The CDR3 DNA follows: TGTGCCAGCAGGACGACAGGGCGTAAATATGGCTACACCTTC. Protein product: CASRTTGRKYGYTF.

This clone has a single count. The chain is built from TRBV27 and TRBJ2-7, with a weak D call TRBD1 (5 bases). Deletions cut 3 bases from V and 5 bases from J, with 20 bases between. Germline loops: CDR1 MNHEY, CDR2 SMNVEV (reference sequence). The CDR3 is 16 amino acids. In DNA, the CDR3 is TGTGCCAGCAGTTTCGAAGGGGCGTCAGGGATCCACGAGCAGTACTTC. It translates to CASSFEGASGIHEQYF.

The chain has TRBV5-1 and TRBJ2-5, with 15 bases that match TRBD2. This CDR3 is 16 amino acids long. Trimming at V came to 4 bases and at J to 5 bases, leaving 6 bases not matched to a gene. Germline V gene lookup returns CDR1 SGHRS and CDR2 YFSETQ. CDR3 sequence reads: CASSTWTSGGAETQYF. For the CDR3, the DNA is TGCGCCAGCAGCACCTGGACTAGCGGGGGGGCGGAGACCCAGTACTTC.

This chain links TRBV28 with TRBJ2-2; TRBD1 aligns across 11 bases. The CDR3 extends over 17 amino acids. V dropped 6 bases and J dropped 4; count of bases not matched to a gene: 10. Germline loops: CDR1 MDHEN, CDR2 SYDVKM. The CDR3 is CASSLLPGTGGTGELFF. The DNA for the CDR3 is TGTGCCAGCAGCCTTTTACCCGGGACAGGGGGCACCGGGGAGCTGTTTTTT.

The CDR3 DNA reads as TGTGCCAGCAGTTTAAGGGCCAGGGTCAATGAAAAACTGTTTTTT. Translation gives CASSLRARVNEKLFF. This rearrangement joins TRBV27 to TRBJ1-4, with D possibly being TRBD1 (5 bases). The CDR3 has 15 amino acids. Germline assignment: CDR1 MNHEY and CDR2 SMNVEV (reference sequence). Trimming left V 2 bases short and J 5 bases short, with 12 bases between.

The chain links TRBV5-6 to TRBJ2-2, with 9 bases matching TRBD2. Trimming cost V 0 bases and J 4 bases; bases outside gene matches: 7. Germline loops: CDR1 SGHDT, CDR2 YYEEEE. This CDR3 is built from 17 residues. As DNA, the CDR3 is TGTGCCAGCAGCTTGGGTTTTAGCGGGAGTAGCACCGGGGAGCTGTTTTTT. It is translated as CASSLGFSGSSTGELFF.

There are a few counts of this clone. Here the CDR3 reads CASSLTSGRATGELFF. CDR3 coding DNA: TGTGCCAGCAGCTTGACTAGCGGGAGGGCCACCGGGGAGCTGTTTTTT. The chain recombines TRBV7-9 with TRBJ2-2, with TRBD2 matching over 14 bases. V shed 3 bases and J 4 bases; nucleotides not matched to a gene: 1. Germline CDR1 is SEHNR and CDR2 is FQNEAQ (reference sequence). There are 16 residues in the CDR3.

The chain recombines TRBV6-5 with TRBJ2-1; possible D gene TRBD2, 5 bases. The V gene lost 6 bases and the J gene lost 8 bases, with 11 bases spanning the gap. Germline CDR1 is MNHEY and CDR2 is SVGAGI. There are 12 residues in the CDR3. In DNA form, the CDR3 reads TGTGCCAGCAGAAGAGGGTTCCATGAGCAGTTCTTC. Encoded protein: CASRRGFHEQFF.

V and J are TRBV15 and TRBJ2-3; 9 nucleotides line up with TRBD2. This CDR3 is built from 18 residues. Germline CDR1 is LNHNV and CDR2 is YYDKDF (reference sequence). The V gene end was trimmed by 5 bases and the J gene end by 4 bases; junction bases not matched to a gene: 16. The chain's CDR3 is CATSPLRIGGRAADTQYF. The DNA for the CDR3 is TGTGCCACCAGCCCCCTTCGGATAGGCGGGAGGGCCGCAGATACGCAGTATTTT. The whole variable domain, filled in from reference TRBV15 and TRBJ2-3, reads DAMVIQNPRYQVTQFGKPVTLSCSQTLNHNVMYWYQQKSSQAPKLLFHYYDKDFNNEADTPDNFQSRRPNTSFCFLDIRSPGLGDTAMYLCATSPLRIGGRAADTQYFGPGTRLTVL.

This clone was picked up a small number of times. The chain combines TRBV4-2 with TRBJ1-4; 7 nucleotides agree with TRBD1. Per germline, CDR1 LGHNA and CDR2 YNFKEQ. V gave up 3 bases and J gave up 0 bases; unmatched junction bases: 4. This CDR3 comprises 16 residues. The CDR3 DNA reads TGTGCCAGCAGCCACCCCGGGACAGCAACTAATGAAAAACTGTTTTTT. This codes for CASSHPGTATNEKLFF.

The chain recombines TRBV4-1 with TRBJ2-7; 10 bases map to TRBD2. Germline V gene sequence: CDR1 MGHRA, CDR2 YSYEKL. The CDR3 is made up of 16 amino acids. V lost 5 bases, J lost 0 bases, and 7 bases stayed unmatched. CDR3 in amino acids: CASSINSGRFSYEQYF. The CDR3 bases are TGCGCCAGCAGCATAAATAGCGGGAGGTTCTCCTACGAGCAGTACTTC.

The chain carries TRBV28 and TRBJ2-3; D is possibly TRBD2 (6 bases). V dropped 7 bases and J dropped 1 base, with 15 bases sitting between them. Germline V gene data show CDR1 as MDHEN and CDR2 as SYDVKM. This CDR3 is built from 15 residues. This chain's CDR3 is CASIPRGSGTDTQYF. The CDR3 nucleotides are TGTGCCAGCATCCCACGGGGGAGCGGCACAGATACGCAGTATTTT.

The rearrangement links TRBV5-1 to TRBJ1-3; 8 bases line up with TRBD1. The CDR3 has 16 residues. Germline CDR1 and CDR2: SGHRS and YFSETQ. The junction had 7 bases not matched to a gene; V was cut back by 0 bases and J by 5 bases. CDR3 bases: TGCGCCAGCAGCTTGGCCCCTACAGGGGGTCGAAACACCATATATTTT. The encoded protein is CASSLAPTGGRNTIYF.